Listed here are 12 T cell receptor beta chains from one sample, sequenced in a study of T-cell reconstitution after alpha-beta-depleted transplantation in children. Molecular barcoding with unique molecular identifiers was used for the TCRbeta library. TCRdb re-derived calls from the PCR reads in MiXCR, one entry per CDR3 protein. The sample lists approximately 230,000 distinct CDR3 sequences, about 24% occurring once. The material was PBMCs, mostly from graft donor cells, obtained 360 days after TCRalphabeta/CD19-depleted stem cell transplant. These TCRs come from a female patient aged 2 to 10 who had a stem cell transplant for congenital amegakaryocytic thrombocytopenia, so the T cells may come from the graft donor.

This clonotype was counted a few times. This chain connects TRBV20-1 to TRBJ2-7, with TRBD2 as a possible D gene (6 bases). V lost 3 bases and J lost 0, with 15 bases in between. Germline lookup yields CDR1 DFQATT and CDR2 SNEGSKA (reference sequence). CDR3 size: 15 residues. The CDR3 reads CSASTLALSSYEQYF. DNA of the CDR3: TGCAGTGCTAGTACCCTAGCGCTTAGCTCCTACGAGCAGTACTTC.

The CDR3 DNA sequence: TGTGCCAGCAGCTACCGGGCCCCTCCGTTAAATCAGCCCCAGCATTTT. This encodes CASSYRAPPLNQPQHF. The chain uses TRBV7-2 and TRBJ1-5; D gene uncertain. The germline V gene has CDR1 SGHTA and CDR2 FQGNSA. The CDR3 consists of 16 residues. V lost 4 bases, J lost 4 bases, and 17 bases lay in between.

This clonotype appeared a few times. The chain is built from TRBV20-1 and TRBJ2-3; a possible D gene is TRBD1 (6 bases). CDR1 and CDR2 from the germline V gene are DFQATT and SNEGSKA (reference sequence). V dropped 3 bases and J dropped 2 bases, with 9 bases sitting between them. This CDR3 is 13 amino acids long. DNA for the CDR3: TGCAGTGCTAGCTACAGGGACACAGATACGCAGTATTTT. Translating gives CSASYRDTDTQYF.

This clonotype was picked up many times. J is TRBJ2-2 and V is TRBV5-1; 8 bases line up with TRBD1. The germline CDR1 and CDR2 sequences are SGHRS and YFSETQ. This CDR3 comprises 16 residues. Trimming cost V 0 bases and J 5 bases; bases outside gene matches: 6. The DNA of the CDR3 is TGCGCCAGCAGCTTGGCGGGACAGGTTTCTACCGGGGAGCTGTTTTTT. The encoded protein is CASSLAGQVSTGELFF.

The chain employs TRBV6-2 or TRBV6-3 and TRBJ1-1, with 7 bases lining up with TRBD1. V trimming: 1 base; J trimming: 0 bases; junction bases outside the gene matches: 11. This CDR3 has 18 amino acids. Germline assignment: CDR1 MNHEY and CDR2 SVGEGT. The CDR3 nucleotides read TGTGCCAGCAGTTACTATGTCAGGACAGGAATCATGAACACTGAAGCTTTCTTT. This gives the protein CASSYYVRTGIMNTEAFF.

As DNA, the CDR3 is TGTGCCAGCAGTGGCGGGACAGGGGCCTCCTACGAGCAGTACTTC. Protein product: CASSGGTGASYEQYF. The rearrangement uses TRBV6-1 and TRBJ2-7; 10 positions agree with TRBD1. The CDR3 has 15 residues. The V and J ends lost 4 bases and 0 bases, in that order; junction bases with no gene match: 3. The germline V gene has CDR1 MNHNS and CDR2 SASEGT.

V and J are TRBV12-3 or TRBV12-4 and TRBJ2-1; D ambiguous. V shed 5 bases and J shed 0 bases, with 20 bases lying between them. This CDR3 spans 18 amino acids. The CDR3 loop is CASSRVGSTLYSYNEQFF. The CDR3 DNA reads TGTGCCAGCAGTAGGGTCGGAAGTACCCTATACTCCTACAATGAGCAGTTCTTC.

CDR3 sequence (DNA): TGCAGCGCTGACAGGGCCGGGGAGCTGTTTTTT. Translating it yields CSADRAGELFF. The rearrangement links TRBV29-1 to TRBJ2-2, with 7 bases identical to TRBD1. V was pared by 7 bases and J by 6 bases, with 2 bases of the junction left unmatched. The CDR3 consists of 11 residues. Germline V gives CDR1 SQVTM, CDR2 ANQGSEA.

This clonotype was seen only a few times. The chain links TRBV20-1 to TRBJ2-5; a weak D match, TRBD2 (6 bases). The CDR3 spans 15 residues. V was trimmed by 0 bases and J by 1 base, leaving 12 bases between them. The germline gives CDR1 DFQATT, CDR2 SNEGSKA (reference sequence). The CDR3 reads CSARDRRGFQETQYF. The DNA of the CDR3 is TGCAGTGCTAGAGATCGGCGGGGATTCCAAGAGACCCAGTACTTC.

The CDR3 nucleotides are TGTGCCAGCAGTGGACGACAGGGCAGCTGGGACACCCAGTACTTC. Translating gives CASSGRQGSWDTQYF. The chain has TRBV6-1 and TRBJ2-5; 7 bases are shared with TRBD1. After removal of 4 bases from V and 8 bases from J, the junction contained 13 bases not matched to a gene. The CDR3 totals 15 residues. CDR1 is MNHNS, CDR2 SASEGT, per germline.

The rearrangement links TRBV25-1 to TRBJ1-5, with D possibly TRBD1 on 6 matching bases. This CDR3 comprises 14 residues. V lost 4 bases, J lost 3 bases, and 10 bases lay in between. The germline CDR1 and CDR2 sequences are MGHDK and SYGVNS. The CDR3: CASSGDNFNQPQHF. The CDR3 nucleotides are TGTGCCAGCAGTGGGGACAATTTCAATCAGCCCCAGCATTTT. Full variable domain (outside the CDR3, taken from reference TRBV25-1 and TRBJ1-5): EADIYQTPRYLVIGTGKKITLECSQTMGHDKMYWYQQDPGMELHLIHYSYGVNSTEKGDLSSESTVSRIRTEHFPLTLESARPSHTSQYLCASSGDNFNQPQHFGDGTRLSIL.

The chain uses TRBV7-6 and TRBJ1-1; D not resolved. Trimming stripped 5 bases from V and 3 bases from J, with 10 bases between. Germline V CDR1 and CDR2: SGHVS, FNYEAQ. This CDR3 contains 13 residues. CDR3 protein: CASSLEEDTEAFF. Here the CDR3 DNA reads TGTGCCAGCAGCCTGGAGGAGGACACTGAAGCTTTCTTT.